In this sample, the clone carrying this T cell receptor beta chain turned up many times. Its antigen remains unidentified. TCRdb used MiXCR to reprocess the 5' RACE reads, holding one entry per CDR3 protein. The profile shows 570,000 or so distinct CDR3 sequences, over 8.5% of them singletons. This sample is part of a study of identical twins. Study findings and constraints: Monozygotic twin pairs showed more out-of-frame TCR alpha sharing than models estimated. Within cord blood, abundant beta clonotypes carried fewer insertions, but memory repertoires showed no such trend.

The CDR3 is 12 residues long. Per the germline V gene, CDR1 is SQVTM and CDR2 is ANQGSEA. The same data also went into a second study, on yellow fever vaccine responses in identical twins. That report adds: Twins' vaccine T cell response reportedly gave the appearance of partial convergence and partial personalization.

This clonotype was obtained from a woman in her late teens or twenties in good health. The specimen was PBMCs. The J gene is TRBJ2-2, the V gene TRBV29-1; possibly TRBD2 for D (6 bases). Here the CDR3 DNA reads TGCATGGTCCTAGCGCAGGCCGGGGAGCTGTTTTTT. It codes for CMVLAQAGELFF.